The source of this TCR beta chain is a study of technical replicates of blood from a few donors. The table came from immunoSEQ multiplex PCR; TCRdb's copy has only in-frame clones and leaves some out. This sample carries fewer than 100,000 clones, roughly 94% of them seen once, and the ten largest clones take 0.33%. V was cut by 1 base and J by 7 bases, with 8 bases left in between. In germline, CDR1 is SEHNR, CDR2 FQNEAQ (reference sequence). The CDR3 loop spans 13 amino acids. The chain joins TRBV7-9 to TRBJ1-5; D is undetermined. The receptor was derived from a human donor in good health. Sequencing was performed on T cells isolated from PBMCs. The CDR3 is CASSLGVRQPQHF. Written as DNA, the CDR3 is TGTGCCAGCAGCTTAGGGGTGAGGCAGCCCCAGCATTTT. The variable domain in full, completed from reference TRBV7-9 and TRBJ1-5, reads DTGVSQNPRHKITKRGQNVTFRCDPISEHNRLYWYRQTLGQGPEFLTYFQNEAQLEKSRLLSDRFSAERPKGSFSTLEIQRTEQGDSAMYLCASSLGVRQPQHFGDGTRLSIL.